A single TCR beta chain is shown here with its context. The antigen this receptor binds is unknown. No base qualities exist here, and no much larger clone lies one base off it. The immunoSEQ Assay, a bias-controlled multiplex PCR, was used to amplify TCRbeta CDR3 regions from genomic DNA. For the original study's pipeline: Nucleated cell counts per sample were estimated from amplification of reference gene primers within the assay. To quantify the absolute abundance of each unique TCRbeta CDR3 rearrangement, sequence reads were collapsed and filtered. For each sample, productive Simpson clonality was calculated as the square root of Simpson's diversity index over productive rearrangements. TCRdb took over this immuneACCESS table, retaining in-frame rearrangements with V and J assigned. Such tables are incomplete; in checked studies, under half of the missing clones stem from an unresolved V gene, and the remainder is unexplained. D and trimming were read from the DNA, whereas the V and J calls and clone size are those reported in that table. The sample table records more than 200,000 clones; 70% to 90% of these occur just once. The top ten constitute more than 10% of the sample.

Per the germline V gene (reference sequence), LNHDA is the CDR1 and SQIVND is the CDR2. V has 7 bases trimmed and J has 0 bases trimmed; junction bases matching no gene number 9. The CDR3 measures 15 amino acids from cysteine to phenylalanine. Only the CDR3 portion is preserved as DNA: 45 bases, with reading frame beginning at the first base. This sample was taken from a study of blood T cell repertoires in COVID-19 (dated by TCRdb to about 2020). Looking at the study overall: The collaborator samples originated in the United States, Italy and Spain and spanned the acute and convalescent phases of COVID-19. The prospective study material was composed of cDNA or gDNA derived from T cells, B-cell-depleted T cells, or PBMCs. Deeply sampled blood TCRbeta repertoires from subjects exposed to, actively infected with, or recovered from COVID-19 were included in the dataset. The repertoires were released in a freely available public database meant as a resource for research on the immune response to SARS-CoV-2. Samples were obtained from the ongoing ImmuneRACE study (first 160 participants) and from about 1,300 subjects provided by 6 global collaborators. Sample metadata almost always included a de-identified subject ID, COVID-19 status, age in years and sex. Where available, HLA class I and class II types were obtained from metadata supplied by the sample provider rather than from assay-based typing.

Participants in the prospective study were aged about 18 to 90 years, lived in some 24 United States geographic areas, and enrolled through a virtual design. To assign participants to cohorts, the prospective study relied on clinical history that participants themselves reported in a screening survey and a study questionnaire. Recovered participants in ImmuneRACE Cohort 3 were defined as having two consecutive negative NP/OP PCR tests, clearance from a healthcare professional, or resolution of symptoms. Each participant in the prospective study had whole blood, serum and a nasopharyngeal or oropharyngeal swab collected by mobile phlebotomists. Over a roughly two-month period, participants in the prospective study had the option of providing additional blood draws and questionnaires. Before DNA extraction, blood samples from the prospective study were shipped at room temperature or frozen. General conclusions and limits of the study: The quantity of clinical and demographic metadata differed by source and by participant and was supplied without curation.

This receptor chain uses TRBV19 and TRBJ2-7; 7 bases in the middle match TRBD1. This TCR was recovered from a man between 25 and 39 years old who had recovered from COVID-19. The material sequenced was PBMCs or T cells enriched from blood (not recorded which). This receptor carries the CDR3 CASTKTGQSSYEQYF. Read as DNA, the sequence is TGTGCCAGTACCAAGACGGGACAGTCCTCCTACGAGCAGTACTTC.